This TCR beta chain appears in the sequencing data of a study of T-cell memory formation after mild COVID-19. Looking at the study overall: Largely donor-specific TCR clusters were found.

Study outcomes and limitations: The finding that pre-infection memory included some responding clones suggested that cross-reactive memory joined. SARS-CoV-2 specificity of second-wave clones peaking day 37 was unconfirmed.

This clonotype was picked up many times. Antigen: not known. TCRdb re-derived calls from the 5' RACE reads in MiXCR, one entry per CDR3 protein. The data contain approximately 210,000 distinct CDR3 sequences, 27% of them singletons. This CDR3 comprises 13 residues. In germline, CDR1 is SGHTA, CDR2 FQGNSA. V was clipped by 5 bases and J by 8 bases; unmatched bases: 8. The TCR was taken from an adult woman who had mild COVID-19 (a few samples of this study predate the infection). Cell type and time point are not known. Source material: PBMCs or a T cell subset sorted from them (not recorded which). The chain couples TRBV7-2 to TRBJ1-1, with 7 positions matching TRBD1. DNA of the CDR3: TGTGCCAGCAGCCCCGACAGGGTGCAGGAAGCTTTCTTT. Translating gives CASSPDRVQEAFF.